The entry that follows covers one T cell receptor (beta chain) sequence. The antigen is unknown. The data belong to a study of OX40 agonist ivuxolimab in advanced cancers. Study outcomes and limitations: At doses 0.1 to 3.0 mg/kg, CD4+ and CD8+ clones expanded.

TCRdb's copy holds only in-frame clones and misses some; the assay was immunoSEQ multiplex PCR. The sample holds tens of thousands of clones, 91% seen once. The sequence was collected from an adult with an advanced solid tumor such as melanoma, head and neck, liver or kidney cancer. The source was CD4+ or CD8+ T cells sorted from blood, collected in a trial of the OX40 agonist ivuxolimab.

The CDR3 nucleotides read TGTGCCAGCAGCCCCTGGGGCAGGACCCAAGAGACCCAGTACTTC. As protein: CASSPWGRTQETQYF. This sequence joins TRBV11-2 and TRBJ2-5; D perhaps matches TRBD1 (5 bases). The germline CDR1 and CDR2 sequences are SGHAT and FQNNGV. The CDR3 consists of 15 residues. Trimming left V 5 bases short and J 1 base short, with 14 bases between. Complete variable domain (other parts from reference TRBV11-2 and TRBJ2-5): EAGVAQSPRYKIIEKRQSVAFWCNPISGHATLYWYQQILGQGPKLLIQFQNNGVVDDSQLPKDRFSAERLKGVDSTLKIQPAKLEDSAVYLCASSPWGRTQETQYFGPGTRLLVL.